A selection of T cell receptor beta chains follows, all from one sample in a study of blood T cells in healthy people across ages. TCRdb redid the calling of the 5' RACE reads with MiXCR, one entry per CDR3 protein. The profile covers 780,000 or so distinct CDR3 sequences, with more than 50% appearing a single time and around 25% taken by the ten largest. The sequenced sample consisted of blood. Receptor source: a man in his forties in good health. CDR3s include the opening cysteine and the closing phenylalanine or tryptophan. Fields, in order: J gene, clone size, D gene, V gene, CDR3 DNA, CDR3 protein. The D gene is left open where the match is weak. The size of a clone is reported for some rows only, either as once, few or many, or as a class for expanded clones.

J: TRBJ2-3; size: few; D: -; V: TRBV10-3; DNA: TGTGCCATCAGTGGGAGCGCACGAACAGATACGCAGTATTTT; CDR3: CAISGSARTDTQYF
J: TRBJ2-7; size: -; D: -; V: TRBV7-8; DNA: TGTGCCAGCAGCCCCGTACAGGGAGGTGGGGTTACCCACGAGCAGTACTTC; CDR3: CASSPVQGGGVTHEQYF
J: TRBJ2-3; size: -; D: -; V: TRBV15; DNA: TGTGCCACCCGAGGCGGGCTGGCCGGGCCAGATACGCAGTATTTT; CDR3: CATRGGLAGPDTQYF
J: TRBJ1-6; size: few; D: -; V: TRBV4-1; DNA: TGCGCCAGCAGCCTAAAGAGAGGCCGGAAAACTAATTCACCCCTCCACTTT; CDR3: CASSLKRGRKTNSPLHF
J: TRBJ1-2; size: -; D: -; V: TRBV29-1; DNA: TGCAGCGTTTGGCTTAACTATGGCTACACCTTC; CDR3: CSVWLNYGYTF
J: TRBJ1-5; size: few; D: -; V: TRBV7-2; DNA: TGTGCCAGCAGCTTAGATTTGGGGTCTGGTCAGCCCCAGCATTTT; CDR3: CASSLDLGSGQPQHF
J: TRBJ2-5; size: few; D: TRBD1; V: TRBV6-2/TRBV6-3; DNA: TGTGCCAGCAGTTACGGGGGACAGTTACAAGAGACCCAGTACTTC; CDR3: CASSYGGQLQETQYF
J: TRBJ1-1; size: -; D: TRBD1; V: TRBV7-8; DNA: TGTGCCAGCAGCTCGGGAAGACAGGGGACTGAAGCTTTCTTT; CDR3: CASSSGRQGTEAFF
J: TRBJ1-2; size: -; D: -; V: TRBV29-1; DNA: TGCAGCGCCGCGGGGTCATTTGGCTACACCTTC; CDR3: CSAAGSFGYTF
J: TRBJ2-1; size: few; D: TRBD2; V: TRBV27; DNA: TGTGCCAGCAGTATCCTTGGACTAGCGGGGGGGAAGGATGAGCAGTTCTTC; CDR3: CASSILGLAGGKDEQFF
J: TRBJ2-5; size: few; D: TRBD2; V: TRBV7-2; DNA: TGTGCCAGCAATTTAGACGGATCGAGCGGGAGGGCTGCGACCCAGTACTTC; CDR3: CASNLDGSSGRAATQYF
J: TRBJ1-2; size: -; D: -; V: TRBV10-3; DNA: TGTGCCATCAGTGAGTCGGACGGAGGCAGGGGAAAGTATGGCTACACCTTC; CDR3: CAISESDGGRGKYGYTF
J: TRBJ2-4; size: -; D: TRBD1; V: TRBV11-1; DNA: TGTGCCAGCAGCTTCGGCAACCGGGACAGGCAACCTCAACTTACCATAGCCAAAAACATTCAGTACTTC; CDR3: CASSFGNRDRQPQLTIAKNIQYF
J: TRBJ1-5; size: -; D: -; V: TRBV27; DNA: TGTGCCAGCAGTTGGGGGAACAATCAGCCCCAGCATTTT; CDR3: CASSWGNNQPQHF
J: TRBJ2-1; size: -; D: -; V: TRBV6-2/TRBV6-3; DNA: TGTGCCAGCAGAGGCGGACACATCAATGAGCAGTTCTTC; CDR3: CASRGGHINEQFF
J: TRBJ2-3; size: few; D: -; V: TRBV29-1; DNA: TGCAGCGTGGGAGTGGGGGTCCGGGATACGCAGTATTTT; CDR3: CSVGVGVRDTQYF
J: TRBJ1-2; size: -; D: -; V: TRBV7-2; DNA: TGTGCCAGCAGGGGGCCTGGGACGCGTGATGGCTACACCTTC; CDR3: CASRGPGTRDGYTF
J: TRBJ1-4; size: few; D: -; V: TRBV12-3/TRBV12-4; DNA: TGTGCCAGCAGTCCCGACAGGTTTAATGAAAAACTGTTTTTT; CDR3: CASSPDRFNEKLFF
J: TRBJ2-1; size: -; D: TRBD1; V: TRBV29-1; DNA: TGCAGCGTTGAATCGGGACAGGGAAGCTCCTACAATGAGCAGTTCTTC; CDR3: CSVESGQGSSYNEQFF
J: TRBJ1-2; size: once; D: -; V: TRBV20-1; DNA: TGCAGTGCTAGAGATCTCGGCAGACCACATGGCTACACCTTC; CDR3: CSARDLGRPHGYTF
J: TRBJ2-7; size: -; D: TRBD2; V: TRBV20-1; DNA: TGCAGTGCTAGACCTATAGCGGGAGCGGACAATGAGCAGTACTTC; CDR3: CSARPIAGADNEQYF
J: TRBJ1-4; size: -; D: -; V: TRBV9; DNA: TGTGCCAGCAGCCCGACGGACAGCTCGAATGAAAAACTGTTTTTT; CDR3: CASSPTDSSNEKLFF
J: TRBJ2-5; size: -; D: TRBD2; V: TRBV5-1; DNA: TGCGCCAGCAGCCCGACTAGCGGGAGTTTGCATGAGCAGTACTTC; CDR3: CASSPTSGSLHEQYF
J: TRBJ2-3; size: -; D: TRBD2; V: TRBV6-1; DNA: TGTGCCAGCGCGGAGACTAGCGGGATCACAGATACGCAGTATTTT; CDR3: CASAETSGITDTQYF
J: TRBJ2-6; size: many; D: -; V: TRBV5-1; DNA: TGCGCCAGCAGCTTGGCTACTCCCGGGGCCAACGTCCTGACTTTC; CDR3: CASSLATPGANVLTF
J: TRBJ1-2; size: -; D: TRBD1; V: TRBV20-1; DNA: TGCAGTGCTGCCCGGGACAGGGATAATGGCTACACCTTC; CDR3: CSAARDRDNGYTF
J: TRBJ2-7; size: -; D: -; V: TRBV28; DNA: TGTGCCAGCAGTTTGGGTCCACTCTCTTACTCCTACGAGCAGTACTTC; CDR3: CASSLGPLSYSYEQYF
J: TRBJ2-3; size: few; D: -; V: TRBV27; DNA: TGTGCCAGCAGTTCCACACAGCTTGGGGCAGATACGCAGTATTTT; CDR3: CASSSTQLGADTQYF
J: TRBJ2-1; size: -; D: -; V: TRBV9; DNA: TGTGCCAGCAGCGTAGTGGGTGCTTTCAATGAGCAGTTCTTC; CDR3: CASSVVGAFNEQFF
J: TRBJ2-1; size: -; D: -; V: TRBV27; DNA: TGTGCCAGCAGTTATGGGGCGGGTGGTAATGAGCAGTTCTTC; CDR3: CASSYGAGGNEQFF
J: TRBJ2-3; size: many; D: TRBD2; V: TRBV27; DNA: TGTGCCAGCAGCCAATGGGGGGGGATCACAGATACGCAGTATTTT; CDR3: CASSQWGGITDTQYF
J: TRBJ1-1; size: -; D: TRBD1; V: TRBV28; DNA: TGTGCCAGCAGCTCGGGGGGACAGGGGGATGTTGGCACTGAAGCTTTCTTT; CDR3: CASSSGGQGDVGTEAFF
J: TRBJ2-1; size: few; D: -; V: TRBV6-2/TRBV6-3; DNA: TGTGCCAGCGGTAACAATGAGCAGTTCTTC; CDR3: CASGNNEQFF
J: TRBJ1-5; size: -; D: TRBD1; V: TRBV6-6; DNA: TGTGCCAGCAGCCACGACAGGGGGCCTCAGCCCCAGCATTTT; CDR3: CASSHDRGPQPQHF
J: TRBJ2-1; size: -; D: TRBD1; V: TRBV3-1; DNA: TGTGCCAGCAGCCAAGACCTTAAGACAGGGGGCAACCATGAGCAGTTCTTC; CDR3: CASSQDLKTGGNHEQFF
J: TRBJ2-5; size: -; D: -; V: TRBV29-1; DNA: TGCAGCGCGTCGTGGGGGAAAGAGACCCAGTACTTC; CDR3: CSASWGKETQYF
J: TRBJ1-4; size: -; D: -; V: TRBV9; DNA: TGTGCCAGCAGCCTCGGGACCTTATCAAATGAAAAACTGTTTTTT; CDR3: CASSLGTLSNEKLFF
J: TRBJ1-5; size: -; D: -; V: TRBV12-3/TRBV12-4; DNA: TGTGCCAGCAGCCTCGAATATCAGCCCCAGCATTTT; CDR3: CASSLEYQPQHF
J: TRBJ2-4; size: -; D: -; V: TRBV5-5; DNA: TGTGCCAGCCCATCATGGCCGGCGTCACTAGCCAAAAACATTCAGTACTTC; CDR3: CASPSWPASLAKNIQYF
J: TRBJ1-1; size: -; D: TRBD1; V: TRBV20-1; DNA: TGCAGTGCTAGACGGGACAGCCACTGGAACACTGAAGCTTTCTTT; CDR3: CSARRDSHWNTEAFF
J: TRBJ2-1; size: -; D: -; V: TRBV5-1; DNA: TGCGCCAGCAGCTTGGCTCTTAGGGGTACGGCAGGGGAGCAGTTCTTC; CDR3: CASSLALRGTAGEQFF
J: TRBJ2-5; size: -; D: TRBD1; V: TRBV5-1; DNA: TGCGCCAGCAGGGGATCCGGGACAGGGGGCTACGAGACCCAGTACTTC; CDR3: CASRGSGTGGYETQYF
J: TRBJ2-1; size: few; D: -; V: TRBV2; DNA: TGTGCCAGCAGTGAAGCGCGACAGCTGAGCTCCTACAATGAGCAGTTCTTC; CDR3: CASSEARQLSSYNEQFF
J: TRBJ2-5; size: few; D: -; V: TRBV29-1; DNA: TGCAGCGTTGACTGGTCGGAGACCCAGTACTTC; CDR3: CSVDWSETQYF
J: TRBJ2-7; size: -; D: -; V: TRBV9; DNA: TGTGCCAGCAGCGTACAGGGGCCATATAGCTCCTACGAGCAGTACTTC; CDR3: CASSVQGPYSSYEQYF
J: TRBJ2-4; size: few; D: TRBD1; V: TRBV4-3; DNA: TGCGCCAGCAGCCAAGATCAGGGGGCTGGCATTCAGTACTTC; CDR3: CASSQDQGAGIQYF
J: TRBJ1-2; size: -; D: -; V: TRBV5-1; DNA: TGCGCCAGCAGCTCCGGGGGTGACTATGGCTACACCTTC; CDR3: CASSSGGDYGYTF
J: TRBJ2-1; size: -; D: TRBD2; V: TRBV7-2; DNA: TGTGCCAGCAGCCGACAAGGCGGGAGGGGACGGTACAATGAGCAGTTCTTC; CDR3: CASSRQGGRGRYNEQFF
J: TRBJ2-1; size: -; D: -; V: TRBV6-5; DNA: TGTGCCAGCAGTTACGCTCGGGGAATTAGTCTTGGGGGCTACAATGAGCAGTTCTTC; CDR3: CASSYARGISLGGYNEQFF